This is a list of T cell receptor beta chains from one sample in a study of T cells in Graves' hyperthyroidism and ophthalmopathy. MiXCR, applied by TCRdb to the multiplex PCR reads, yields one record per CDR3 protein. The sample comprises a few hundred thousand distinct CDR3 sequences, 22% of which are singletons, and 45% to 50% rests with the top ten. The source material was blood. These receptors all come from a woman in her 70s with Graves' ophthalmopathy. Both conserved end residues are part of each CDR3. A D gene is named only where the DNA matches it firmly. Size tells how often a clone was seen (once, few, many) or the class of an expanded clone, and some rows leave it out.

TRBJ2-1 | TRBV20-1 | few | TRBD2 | TGCAGTGCTAGAGGGGCGGGAGGTAACAATGAGCAGTTCTTC | CSARGAGGNNEQFF
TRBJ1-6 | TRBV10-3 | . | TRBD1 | TGTGCCATCAGACCGACAGGGTATAATTCACCCCTCCACTTT | CAIRPTGYNSPLHF
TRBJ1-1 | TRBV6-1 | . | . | TGTGCCAGCAGTGAAAACTGGGACCATACTGAAGCTTTCTTT | CASSENWDHTEAFF
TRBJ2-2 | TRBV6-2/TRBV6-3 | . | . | TGTGCCAACAGTTACTTCTCAGCCGCGAACACCGGGGAGCTGTTTTTT | CANSYFSAANTGELFF
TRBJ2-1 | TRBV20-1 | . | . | TGCAGCGCACTGTCCCGGGACTTCCCTGGGAATGAGCAGTTCTTC | CSALSRDFPGNEQFF
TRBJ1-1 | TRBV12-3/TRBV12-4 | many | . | TGTGCCAGCAGTCCCGAATACAGGACTGAAGCTTTCTTT | CASSPEYRTEAFF
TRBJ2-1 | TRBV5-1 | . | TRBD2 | TGCGCCAGCAGACCGACTAGCGGACTATACAATGAGCAGTTCTTC | CASRPTSGLYNEQFF
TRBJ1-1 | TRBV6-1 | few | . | TGTGCCAGCAGCAGGGGACAAAACATGAACACTGAAGCTTTCTTT | CASSRGQNMNTEAFF
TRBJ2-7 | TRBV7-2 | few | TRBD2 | TGTGCCAGCAGCACAACTAGCGGGGGTTACTTAGAGCAGTACTTC | CASSTTSGGYLEQYF
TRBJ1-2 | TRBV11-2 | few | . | TGTGCCAGCAGCTTAGATCGGACAGATGCCACCTTC | CASSLDRTDATF
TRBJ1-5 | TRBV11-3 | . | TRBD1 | TGTGCCAGCAGCACAAAGGGACAGGGGTTTAGCAATCAGCCCCAGCATTTT | CASSTKGQGFSNQPQHF
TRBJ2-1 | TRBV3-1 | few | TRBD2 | TGTGCCAGCAGCCAAGATCGGGCTAGCGGGAGAGACAATGAGCAGTTCTTC | CASSQDRASGRDNEQFF
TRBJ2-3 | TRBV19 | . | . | TGTGCCAGTGGGTCCACTAGCACAGATACGCAGTATTTT | CASGSTSTDTQYF
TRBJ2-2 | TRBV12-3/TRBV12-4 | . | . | TGTGCCAGCAACGAGGGGGGCCTCGGGGCGGGGGAGCTGTTTTTT | CASNEGGLGAGELFF
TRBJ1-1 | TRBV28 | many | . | TGTGCCAGCAGTCTCCTTGACACTGAAGCTTTCTTT | CASSLLDTEAFF
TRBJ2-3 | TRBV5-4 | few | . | TGTGCCAGCAGCTCGGACCTACGCACAGATACGCAGTATTTT | CASSSDLRTDTQYF
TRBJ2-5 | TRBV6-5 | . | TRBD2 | TGTGCCAGCAGTTACTCGGAGCTAGCGGGAGCCCCAGGAGAGACCCAGTACTTC | CASSYSELAGAPGETQYF
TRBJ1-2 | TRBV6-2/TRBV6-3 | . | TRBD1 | TGTGCCAGCAGCCGGACAGGGGCGAAATATGGCTACACCTTC | CASSRTGAKYGYTF
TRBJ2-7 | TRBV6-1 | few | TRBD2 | TGTGCCAGCAGTTATCAGCGGGAGGGCCTTGGAGAGCAGTACTTC | CASSYQREGLGEQYF
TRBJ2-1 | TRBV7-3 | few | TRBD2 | TGTGCCAGCAGCTCCGCCCAAGGACTAGCGGGGTCCTACAATGAGCAGTTCTTC | CASSSAQGLAGSYNEQFF
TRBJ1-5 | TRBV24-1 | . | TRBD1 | TGTGCCACCAGTGGTTTGCGGACAGGGCATCAGCCCCAGCATTTT | CATSGLRTGHQPQHF
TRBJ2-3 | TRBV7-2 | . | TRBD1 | TGTGCCAGCAGCTCCGGACAGGGGAAGTTTTTAAGCGGGGGCACAGATACGCAGTATTTT | CASSSGQGKFLSGGTDTQYF
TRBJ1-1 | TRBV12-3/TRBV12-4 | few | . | TGTGCCAGCAGTTTTATCGTCCTTGAAGCTTTCTTT | CASSFIVLEAFF
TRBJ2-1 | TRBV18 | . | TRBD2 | TGTGCCAGCTCACCCGGAATTAGCGGGAGCCACAATGAGCAGTTCTTC | CASSPGISGSHNEQFF
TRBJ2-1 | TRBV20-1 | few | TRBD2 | TGCAGTGCTAGCTCGACTAGCGGGTACAATGAGCAGTTCTTC | CSASSTSGYNEQFF
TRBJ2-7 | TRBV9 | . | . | TGTGCCAGCAGCGTAGCTACGCAGGGCCCATACGAGCAGTACTTC | CASSVATQGPYEQYF
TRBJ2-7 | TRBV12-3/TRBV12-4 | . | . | TGTGCCAGCATGAGGTCGGGATACGAGCAGTACTTC | CASMRSGYEQYF
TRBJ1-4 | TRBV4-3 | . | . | TGCGCCAGCAGCCCCCTTATGCAGGGCAATGAAAAACTGTTTTTT | CASSPLMQGNEKLFF
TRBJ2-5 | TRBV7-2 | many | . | TGTGCCAGCAGCTTTAGGCCCCAAGAGACCCAGTACTTC | CASSFRPQETQYF
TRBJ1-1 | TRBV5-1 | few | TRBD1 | TGCGCCAGCAGCCAGGGACAGGGGGCGGATGAAGCTTTCTTT | CASSQGQGADEAFF
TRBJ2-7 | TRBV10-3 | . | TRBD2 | TGTGCCATCAGTGTGGCTAGCGGGAGTTACGAGCAGTACTTC | CAISVASGSYEQYF
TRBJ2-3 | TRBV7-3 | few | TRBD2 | TGTGCCAGCAGCTCGCGGACTAGCGGGAGGCCTAGCACAGATACGCAGTATTTT | CASSSRTSGRPSTDTQYF